The present TCR beta chain was sequenced within a study of identical twins (dated by TCRdb to about 2016). Regarding the research as a whole: The study deep-sequenced TCR alpha and beta repertoires from monozygotic twins, unrelated adults of various ages and cord blood to test whether fetal clonotypes persist. To rule out contamination, replicate twin experiments were performed at different times with different library preparation protocols.

Every donor in the study was a healthy Caucasian. Three pairs of female monozygotic twins, all aged roughly 18 to 29 years, made up the twin cohort. Positive isolation kits from Invitrogen were used to isolate CD4+ and CD8+ T cell populations. Libraries came from 5' RACE. The sequencer listed for this sample is Illumina HiSeq 2000. Template switching added a universal primer binding site, and the final cDNA carried a unique molecular identifier that allowed TCR cDNA molecules to be counted accurately. Specific primers in the conserved constant-segment region were used to synthesize first-strand cDNA for TCR alpha and beta chains. Each cDNA library was double barcoded, with a SMART-Mk sample barcode plus Illumina barcodes, to control for contamination. TruSeq adapter sequences and Illumina sample barcodes were added in two successive PCR steps. TCR alpha and beta cDNA libraries were sequenced on the Illumina HiSeq platform with custom primers. The study's processing was this. Raw reads were processed with MiGEC to extract unique molecular identifiers, and MiXCR was used to determine CDR3 positions. For each individual, recombination models were inferred using an EM algorithm with the repgenHMM and IGoR tools. Shared clonotype analysis was performed with the tcR package in R, normalizing sharing by the product of cloneset sizes. To study raw recombination without the effects of thymic and clonal selection, out-of-frame nonproductive sequences were analyzed. In-frame beta chains were kept once TCRdb had trimmed the public reads at Q25 with fastp and called clones with MiXCR. Under each unique CDR3 protein, matching rows form one entry showing the most common genes and DNA. Clone size and V and J calls follow TCRdb, not the original study. This sample holds roughly 350,000 distinct CDR3 sequences; 9% to 15% were observed only once. The ten largest clonotypes hold roughly 7.8% of the sample.

Summary of the overall study and its limitations: Invariant T cells such as MAIT and iNKT could partly confound zero-insertion analyses, though diverse VJ usage argued against this for most clonotypes. Abundant cord blood beta clonotypes carried fewer insertions; young adult naive repertoires showed a weaker similar trend, while memory repertoires showed none. Compared with coincidental sharing between unrelated individuals, out-of-frame TCR alpha sequences shared between twins had an excess of sequences with low generation probability. Recombination models systematically underestimated out-of-frame TCR alpha sharing in monozygotic twins but agreed with sharing between unrelated individuals. A weaker excess of twin sharing was found in beta out-of-frame sequences because the signal-to-noise ratio was lowered by fewer shared sequences. Because the same donors could not be followed over many years, the conclusions relied on cross-sectional statistical analysis.

Turning to this clonotype: Its antigen is not yet known. No much larger clonotype is one base removed from it; base qualities were not supplied.

After removal of 6 bases from V and 2 bases from J, the junction retains 6 bases not matched to a gene. Measured from the cysteine to the phenylalanine, the CDR3 is 14 residues long. Of the read, only the CDR3 DNA is kept; its 42 bases are in frame from base 1. The germline V gene gives CDR1 as MDHEN and CDR2 as SYDVKM. This sample was also put to use in a study of yellow fever vaccine responses in identical twins. The second paper states: The T cell response to vaccination in identical twins was reported by the authors to appear partly convergent and partly personalized. In identical twins, the study followed T cell clones that responded to the vaccine with precision.

The rearrangement joined TRBV28 to TRBJ1-1; 7 bases in the middle match TRBD1. The clonotype was recovered from a woman under 30 in good health. Sequencing used CD8+ T cells sorted from blood. The nucleotide sequence reads as follows: TGTGCCAGCAGCGCAGGACAGGATAACACTGAAGCTTTCTTT. This encodes CASSAGQDNTEAFF. Reference TRBV28 and TRBJ1-1 genes cover what lies past the CDR3, so the full variable domain is DVKVTQSSRYLVKRTGEKVFLECVQDMDHENMFWYRQDPGLGLRLIYFSYDVKMKEKGDIPEGYSVSREKKERFSLILESASTNQTSMYLCASSAGQDNTEAFFGQGTRLTVV.